This T cell receptor (beta chain) was documented in a study of blood T cell repertoires in COVID-19. Original processing methods: By means of reference gene primer amplification, nucleated cell counts were estimated. Profiled with immunoSEQ multiplex PCR; TCRdb holds only in-frame clones, not every one. V and J calls and clone size come straight from that table; D and trimming were deduced from the DNA. The table has approximately 160,000 clones, roughly 87% seen once; the top ten hold 5.5% to 8.5%. Participant-given clinical history determined each cohort assignment. Trimming left V 1 base short and J 15 bases short, with 22 bases between. The CDR3 has 15 amino acids. Germline V gene lookup returns CDR1 SEHNR and CDR2 FQNEAQ (reference sequence).

The receptor was isolated from a woman in her fifties or sixties who had recovered from COVID-19. Sequences were obtained from PBMCs or T cells enriched from blood (not recorded which). The rearrangement uses TRBV7-9 and TRBJ2-1; maybe TRBD2 (6 bases). The CDR3 DNA follows: TGTGCCAGCAGCTTAGTCACGGGAGCGAATTCGAAAATGTTCTTC. Translation gives CASSLVTGANSKMFF.